This T cell receptor beta chain was recovered during a study of human T cells and chemical hapten exposure. Findings and caveats of the study: Expanded TCR sets contained significantly more large CDR3 similarity clusters than controls.

Documented time point: pre-sensitization, week 0. The treatment here: therapeutic diphenylcyclopropenone sensitization with weekly scalp DPC. Each CDR3 protein gets one entry after TCRdb re-called the RACE reads with MiXCR. The sample holds around 250,000 distinct CDR3 sequences; about 9% are singletons and the top ten take about 2.5%. This clonotype was seen repeatedly, ten times or more. The antigen remains unidentified. The clonotype was recovered from a woman in her thirties or forties with alopecia areata. Some clones in this sample may be carry-over from other donors' samples. Sample: whole blood, taken in connection with sensitization to the hapten diphenylcyclopropenone (DPC).

The CDR3 sequence: CASRFGQGDTEAFF. The CDR3 DNA reads TGTGCCAGCCGCTTCGGACAGGGGGACACTGAAGCTTTCTTT. V gene TRBV27 combines with J gene TRBJ1-1; 10 bases line up with TRBD1. The junction had 6 bases not matched to a gene; V was cut back by 8 bases and J by 3 bases. The CDR3 covers 14 residues. Germline V CDR1 and CDR2: MNHEY, SMNVEV (reference sequence).